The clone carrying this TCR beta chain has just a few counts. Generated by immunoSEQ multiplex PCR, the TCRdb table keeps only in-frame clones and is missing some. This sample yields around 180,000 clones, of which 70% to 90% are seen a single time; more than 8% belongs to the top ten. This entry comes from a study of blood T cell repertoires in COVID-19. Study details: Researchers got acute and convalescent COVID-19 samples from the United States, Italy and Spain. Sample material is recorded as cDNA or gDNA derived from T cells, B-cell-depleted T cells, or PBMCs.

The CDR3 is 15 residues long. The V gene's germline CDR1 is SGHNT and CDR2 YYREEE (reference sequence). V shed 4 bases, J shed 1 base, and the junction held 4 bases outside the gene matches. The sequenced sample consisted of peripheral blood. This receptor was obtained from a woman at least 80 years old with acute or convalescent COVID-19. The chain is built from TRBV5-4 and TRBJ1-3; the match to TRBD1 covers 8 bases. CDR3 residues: CASSKTGASGNTIYF. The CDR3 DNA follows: TGTGCCAGCAGCAAGACAGGGGCGTCTGGAAACACCATATATTTT.